These 7 T cell receptor beta chains share one sample of origin, sequenced in a study of cytomegalovirus exposure and HLA in healthy donors. The protocol was immunoSEQ multiplex PCR, while the TCRdb copy is restricted to in-frame clones and leaves out a portion. Of 250,000 to 400,000 clones detected, approximately 86% appear once; the ten largest clones hold roughly 0.96%. Sequencing was performed on PBMCs. The receptors originated from a young man in good health and CMV-seronegative.

The rearrangement joins TRBV4-3 to TRBJ2-1; D not certain. V lost 0 bases to trimming and J lost 6 bases, with 9 bases between them. Germline lookup yields CDR1 LGHNA and CDR2 YSLEER. The CDR3 is made up of 14 amino acids. The CDR3 bases are TGCGCCAGCAGCCAAGATCCACTTCTCAATGAGCAGTTCTTC. The encoded protein is CASSQDPLLNEQFF.

This sequence joins TRBV7-8 and TRBJ2-1, with 7 bases fitting TRBD1. Germline CDR1 is SGHVS and CDR2 is FQNEAQ. V dropped 5 bases and J dropped 9; count of bases not matched to a gene: 13. This CDR3 has 15 amino acids. CDR3 bases: TGTGCCAGCAGCGTAAGGACAGGCGTACGAGGTGAGCAGTTCTTC. As protein: CASSVRTGVRGEQFF.

V is TRBV6-5 and J is TRBJ2-7, with a possible D match to TRBD1 (5 bases). Trimming cost V 5 bases and J 2 bases, with 13 bases left between them. Looked up from germline, CDR1 is MNHEY and CDR2 is SVGAGI. The CDR3 runs to 14 residues. The CDR3 protein is CASSRQSLAYEQYF. The CDR3 DNA reads TGTGCCAGCAGTAGACAGTCATTAGCCTACGAGCAGTACTTC.

J is TRBJ1-6 and V is TRBV6-5; unclear D gene. The CDR3 totals 14 residues. Trimming left V 2 bases short and J 5 bases short, with 7 bases between. Germline V gives CDR1 MNHEY, CDR2 SVGAGI. The CDR3 DNA sequence: TGTGCCAGCAGTTACAAGGCGGATAATTCACCCCTCCACTTT. Its translation: CASSYKADNSPLHF.

The chain combines TRBV7-9 with TRBJ2-2; tentatively, D is TRBD1 (6 bases). Germline V gene sequence: CDR1 SEHNR, CDR2 FQNEAQ (reference sequence). This CDR3 region has 17 residues. With 5 bases removed from V and 6 bases from J, the gap between germline ends came to 22 bases. CDR3 sequence (DNA): TGTGCCAGCAGCCCGAGGCCTACCACAGGGACATCCGGGGAGCTGTTTTTT. This encodes CASSPRPTTGTSGELFF.

The chain joins TRBV7-9 to TRBJ1-3; D is undetermined. The CDR3 loop spans 14 amino acids. Trimming left V 1 base short and J 0 bases short, with 4 bases between. The germline CDR1 and CDR2 sequences are SEHNR and FQNEAQ (reference sequence). The CDR3 DNA is TGTGCCAGCAGCTTAGACTTCTCTGGAAACACCATATATTTT. Translated: CASSLDFSGNTIYF.

This chain uses TRBV19 with TRBJ2-3, with D maybe TRBD2 (6 bases). Trimming took off 7 bases at V and 0 bases at J, with 14 bases between the two ends. The CDR3 has 15 amino acids. Germline CDR1 and CDR2: LNHDA and SQIVND (reference sequence). Written as DNA, the CDR3 is TGTGCCAGTACCCCCCTGGCGGGGAGCACAGATACGCAGTATTTT. This translates into CASTPLAGSTDTQYF.